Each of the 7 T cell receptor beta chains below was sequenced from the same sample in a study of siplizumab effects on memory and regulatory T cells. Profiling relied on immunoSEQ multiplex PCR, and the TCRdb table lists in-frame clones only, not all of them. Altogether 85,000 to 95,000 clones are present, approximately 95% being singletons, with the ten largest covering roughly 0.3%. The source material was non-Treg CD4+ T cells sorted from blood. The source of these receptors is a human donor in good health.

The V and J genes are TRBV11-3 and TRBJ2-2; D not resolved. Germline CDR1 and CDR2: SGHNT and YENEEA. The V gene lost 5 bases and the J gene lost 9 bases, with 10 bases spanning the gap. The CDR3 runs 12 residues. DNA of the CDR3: TGTGCCAGCAGCCGAGCCGGGCGGGAGCTGTTTTTT. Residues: CASSRAGRELFF.

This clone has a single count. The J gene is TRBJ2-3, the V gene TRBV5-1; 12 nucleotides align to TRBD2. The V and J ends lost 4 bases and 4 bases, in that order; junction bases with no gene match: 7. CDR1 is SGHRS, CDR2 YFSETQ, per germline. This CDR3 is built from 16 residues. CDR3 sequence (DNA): TGCGCCAGCAGCCCCGGGACTAGCGGGTTGTCAGATACGCAGTATTTT. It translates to CASSPGTSGLSDTQYF.

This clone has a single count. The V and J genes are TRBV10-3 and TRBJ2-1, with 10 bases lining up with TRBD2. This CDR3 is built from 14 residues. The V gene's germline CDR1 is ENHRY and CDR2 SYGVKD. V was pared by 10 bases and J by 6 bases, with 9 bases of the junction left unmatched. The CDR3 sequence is CATVAGGDFNEQFF. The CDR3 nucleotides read TGTGCCACCGTAGCGGGAGGAGATTTCAATGAGCAGTTCTTC.

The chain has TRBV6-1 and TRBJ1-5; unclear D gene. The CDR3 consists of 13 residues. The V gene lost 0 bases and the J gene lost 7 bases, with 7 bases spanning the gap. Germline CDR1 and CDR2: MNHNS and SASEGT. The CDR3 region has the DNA TGTGCCAGCAGTGAAGCGGAGGCCCAGCCCCAGCATTTT. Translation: CASSEAEAQPQHF.

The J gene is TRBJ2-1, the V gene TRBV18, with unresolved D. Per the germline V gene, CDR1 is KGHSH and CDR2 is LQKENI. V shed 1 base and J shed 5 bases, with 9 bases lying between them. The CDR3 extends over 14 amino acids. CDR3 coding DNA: TGTGCCAGCTCACCACAATCGGGCCACAATGAGCAGTTCTTC. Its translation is CASSPQSGHNEQFF.

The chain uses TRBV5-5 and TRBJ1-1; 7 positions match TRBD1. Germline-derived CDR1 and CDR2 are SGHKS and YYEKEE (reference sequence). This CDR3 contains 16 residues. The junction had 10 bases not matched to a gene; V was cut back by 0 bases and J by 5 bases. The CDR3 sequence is CASSLVQGRWGTEAFF. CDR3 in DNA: TGTGCCAGCAGCTTGGTACAGGGGAGATGGGGAACTGAAGCTTTCTTT.

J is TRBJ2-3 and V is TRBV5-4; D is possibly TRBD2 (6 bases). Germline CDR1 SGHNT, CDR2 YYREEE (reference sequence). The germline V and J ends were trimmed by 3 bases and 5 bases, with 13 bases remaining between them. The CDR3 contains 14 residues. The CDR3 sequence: CASSSRGGQDTQYF. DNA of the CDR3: TGTGCCAGCAGCTCCCGAGGAGGGCAAGATACGCAGTATTTT.